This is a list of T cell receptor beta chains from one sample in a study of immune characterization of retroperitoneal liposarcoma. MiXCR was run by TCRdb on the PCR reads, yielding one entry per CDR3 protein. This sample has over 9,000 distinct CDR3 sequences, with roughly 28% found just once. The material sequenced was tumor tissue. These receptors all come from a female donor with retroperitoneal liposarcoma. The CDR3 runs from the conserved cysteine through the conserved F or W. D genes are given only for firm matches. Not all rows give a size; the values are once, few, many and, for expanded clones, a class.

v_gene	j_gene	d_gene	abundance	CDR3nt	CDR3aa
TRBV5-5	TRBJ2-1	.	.	TGTGCCAGCAGCTTGCCGGGGTCCTACGAGCAGTTCTTC	CASSLPGSYEQFF
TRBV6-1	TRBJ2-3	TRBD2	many	TGTGCCAGCAGGCGATGGGCTAGCGGGTTTAGCACAGATACGCAGTATTTT	CASRRWASGFSTDTQYF
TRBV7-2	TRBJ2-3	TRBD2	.	TGTGCCAGCAGCTTATGGGGACTAGGTGATACGCAGTATTTT	CASSLWGLGDTQYF
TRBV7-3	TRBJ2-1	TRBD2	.	TGTGCCAGCAGCTTAGCGGGAGGGGCTTACGAGCAGTTCTTC	CASSLAGGAYEQFF
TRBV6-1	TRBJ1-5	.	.	TGTGCCAGCAGTGACACAAAAAATCAGCCCCAGCATTTT	CASSDTKNQPQHF
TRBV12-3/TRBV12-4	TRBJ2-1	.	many	TGTGCCAGCAGTCGTGCAAGGGGGGGGACCCAGTTCTTC	CASSRARGGTQFF
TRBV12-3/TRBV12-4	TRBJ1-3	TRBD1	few	TGTGCCAGCAGTCTCGTACAGGGGCAAACCTCTGGAAACACCATATATTTT	CASSLVQGQTSGNTIYF
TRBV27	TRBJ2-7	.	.	TGTGCCAGCAGTTCCACCGGGGCCGGGGAGAATGAGCAGTACTTC	CASSSTGAGENEQYF
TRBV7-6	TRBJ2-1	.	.	TGTGCCAGCAGCTTGCCTAACCAAGAGACCCAGTTCTTC	CASSLPNQETQFF
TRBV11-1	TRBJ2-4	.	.	TGTGCCAGCACCGAAGACGGGGGGCCCTCCTACAATGAGCAGTACTTC	CASTEDGGPSYNEQYF
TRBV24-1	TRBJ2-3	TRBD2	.	TGTGCCACCAGTGACTTGACGGGACTAAACACAGATACGCAGTATTTT	CATSDLTGLNTDTQYF
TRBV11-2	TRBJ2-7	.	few	TGTGCCAGCCGGAACGTACAGGGTTCGGGGGACTACGAGCAGTACTTC	CASRNVQGSGDYEQYF
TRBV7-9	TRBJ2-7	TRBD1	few	TGTGCCAGCAGCTTATACCAGGGGGCAAGGGATGAGCAGTACTTC	CASSLYQGARDEQYF
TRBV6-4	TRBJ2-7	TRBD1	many	TGTGCCAGCAGTCCAAACACCGACAGGGCCTCCTACGAGCAGTACTTC	CASSPNTDRASYEQYF
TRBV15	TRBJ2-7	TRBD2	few	TGTGCCACCTCGCAGGCGGGAGGGAAGCGCGAGCAGTACTTC	CATSQAGGKREQYF
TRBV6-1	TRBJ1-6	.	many	TGTGCCACCTCACGACAGACAAATTCACCCCTCCACTTT	CATSRQTNSPLHF
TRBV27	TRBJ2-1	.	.	TGTGCCAGCCTCGGGACTTTACCCTACGAGCAGTTCTTC	CASLGTLPYEQFF
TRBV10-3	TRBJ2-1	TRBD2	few	TGTGCCATCAGTGAGTCGAAGGGCGGGGGGGCCGGGAATGAGCAGTTCTTC	CAISESKGGGAGNEQFF
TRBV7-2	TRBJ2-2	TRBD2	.	TGTGCCAGCAGCATCGCGGGGGGGGGGGGGCTGTTTTTT	CASSIAGGGGLFF
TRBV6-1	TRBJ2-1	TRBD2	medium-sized	TGTGCCAGCATAAAGACTAGCGGGGGGGACAATTACGAGCAGTTCTTC	CASIKTSGGDNYEQFF
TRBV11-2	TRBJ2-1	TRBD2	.	TGTGCCAGCAGCCCGCGGGGGGAGGGCTTCGCGGAGACCCAGTTCTTC	CASSPRGEGFAETQFF
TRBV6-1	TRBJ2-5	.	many	TGTGCCAGCAGTGAAGGGGTCCAAGAGACCCAGTACTTC	CASSEGVQETQYF
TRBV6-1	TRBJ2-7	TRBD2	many	TGTGCCAGCAGTGGGCTGACTAGCGGGAACTACGAGCAGTACTTC	CASSGLTSGNYEQYF
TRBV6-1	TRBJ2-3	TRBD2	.	TGTGCCTACAAGCTAGGGCGGGAGACAGATACGCAGTATTTT	CAYKLGRETDTQYF
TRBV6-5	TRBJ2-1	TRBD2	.	TGTGCCAGCAGGAGGGGACTAGCGGATTACGAGCAGTTCTTC	CASRRGLADYEQFF
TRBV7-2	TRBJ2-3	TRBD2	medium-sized	TGTGCCAGCAGCTTGACTAGCGGGGGCCTCACAGATACGCAGTATTTT	CASSLTSGGLTDTQYF
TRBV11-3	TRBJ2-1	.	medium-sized	TGTGCCAGCAGCTTAGATCTTGTGGCCGACCCGCAGGACGAGCAGTTCTTC	CASSLDLVADPQDEQFF
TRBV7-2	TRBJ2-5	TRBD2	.	TGTGCCAGCAGCTTAGTTCAGCGGGAGGTTGAGCAGTACTTC	CASSLVQREVEQYF
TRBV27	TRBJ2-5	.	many	TGTGCCAGCAGTTTACTAGGGGAAGAGACCCAGTACTTC	CASSLLGEETQYF
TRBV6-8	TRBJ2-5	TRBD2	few	TGTGCCAGCAGTTACTCCCCCTTTAGCGGGGGGGCCGGGAAGACCCAGTACTTC	CASSYSPFSGGAGKTQYF
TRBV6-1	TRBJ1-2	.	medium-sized	TGTGCCAGCAGTGAAGCAGTGGGTAAAGGAGGCTACACCTTC	CASSEAVGKGGYTF
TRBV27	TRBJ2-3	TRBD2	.	TGTGCCAGCAGTTCGCTAGCGGGAGTTGCAGATACGCAGTATTTT	CASSSLAGVADTQYF
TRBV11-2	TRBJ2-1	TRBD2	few	TGTGCCAGCAGCTTATTGGGCGGGAGGCAGGAGACCCAGTTCTTC	CASSLLGGRQETQFF
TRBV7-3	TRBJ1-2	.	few	TGTGCCAGCTGTTACTATGGCTACACCTTC	CASCYYGYTF
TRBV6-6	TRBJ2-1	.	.	TGTGCCAGCAGTTACGGGACAAGGGGCTACAATGAGCAGTTCTTC	CASSYGTRGYNEQFF
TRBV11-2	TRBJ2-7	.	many	TGTGCCAGCAGCTCTGACTGGAACCCCTCCTACGAGCAGTACTTC	CASSSDWNPSYEQYF
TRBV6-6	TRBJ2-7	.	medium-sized	TGTGCCAGCAGTTACTCGCCAGCCCGAGATTACGAGCAGTACTTC	CASSYSPARDYEQYF
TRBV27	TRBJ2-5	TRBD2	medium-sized	TGTGCCAGCAGCACCATCGGGGGGTCTGGGGAGACCCAGTACTTC	CASSTIGGSGETQYF
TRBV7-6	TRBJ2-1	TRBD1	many	TGTGCCAGCAGTACAGGGGGTTTGAGCTACGAGCAGTTCTTC	CASSTGGLSYEQFF
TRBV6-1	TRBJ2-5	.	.	TGTGCCAGCAGTCCTCAAGCGGGTGGGGGGGAGACCCAGTACTTC	CASSPQAGGGETQYF
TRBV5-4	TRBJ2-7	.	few	TGTGCCAGCAGCTTGGCGGGATCCTCCTACGAGCAGTACTTC	CASSLAGSSYEQYF
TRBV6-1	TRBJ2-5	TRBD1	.	TGTGCCAGCAGTGACTGGAGACAGGGAGAGACCCAGTACTTC	CASSDWRQGETQYF
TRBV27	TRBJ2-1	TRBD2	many	TGTGCCAGCCGTAGCGGGAGCTCCTACAATGAGCAGTTCTTC	CASRSGSSYNEQFF
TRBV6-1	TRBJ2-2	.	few	TGTGCCAGCGGTAGGAGGACCGGGGAGCTGTTTTTT	CASGRRTGELFF
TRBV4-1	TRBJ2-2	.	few	TGCGCCAGCAGCCAAGAGCTGGCCGGGGAGCTGTTTTTT	CASSQELAGELFF